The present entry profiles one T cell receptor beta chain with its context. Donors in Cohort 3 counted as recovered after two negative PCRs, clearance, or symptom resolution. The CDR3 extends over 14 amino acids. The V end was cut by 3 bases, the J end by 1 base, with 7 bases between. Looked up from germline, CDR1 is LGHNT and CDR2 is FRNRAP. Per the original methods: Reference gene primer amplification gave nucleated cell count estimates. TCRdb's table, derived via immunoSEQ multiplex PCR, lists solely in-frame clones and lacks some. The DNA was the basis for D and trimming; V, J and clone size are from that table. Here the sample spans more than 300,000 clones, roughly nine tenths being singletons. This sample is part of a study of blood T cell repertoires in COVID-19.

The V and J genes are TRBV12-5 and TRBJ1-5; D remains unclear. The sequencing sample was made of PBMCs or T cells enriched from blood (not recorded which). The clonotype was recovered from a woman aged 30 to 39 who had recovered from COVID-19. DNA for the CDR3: TGTGCTAGTGGTTTCTCGGGGAGCAATCAGCCCCAGCATTTT. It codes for CASGFSGSNQPQHF.